What follows are 10 T cell receptor beta chains derived from one specimen sequenced in a study of cytomegalovirus exposure and HLA in healthy donors. Primers: 60 Vbeta forward and 13 Jbeta reverse. TCRdb keeps only in-frame clones here, not all; method: immunoSEQ multiplex PCR. The top ten hold less than 2.5% of the sample, which has around 110,000 clones, roughly 80% seen once. The sample consisted of PBMCs. The origin of the receptors is a man aged 25-45 years in good health and CMV-seronegative.

V is TRBV11-2 and J is TRBJ2-7; possible D gene TRBD1, 6 bases. The CDR3 runs to 19 residues. CDR1 SGHAT and CDR2 FQNNGV come from the germline V gene. The V and J ends lost 4 bases and 0 bases respectively, with 25 bases between them. CDR3 DNA sequence: TGTGCCAGCAGCTCGACCCACGTCGTCGAGACAGGTTACTCCTACGAGCAGTACTTC. Protein product: CASSSTHVVETGYSYEQYF.

The V and J genes are TRBV28 and TRBJ2-3; tentatively, D is TRBD2 (5 bases). Germline-derived CDR1 and CDR2 are MDHEN and SYDVKM. V lost 2 bases and J lost 0, with 21 bases in between. The CDR3 totals 19 residues. CDR3 sequence (DNA): TGTGCCAGCAGTTTACTAGGAGGACGGATGGGGTTTAGCACAGATACGCAGTATTTT. Residues: CASSLLGGRMGFSTDTQYF.

This clone has more than one count but fewer than ten. The V call is TRBV10-3, the J call TRBJ1-6, with a possible D match to TRBD1 (6 bases). CDR3 size: 13 residues. The V end was cut by 4 bases, the J end by 9 bases, with 10 bases between. CDR1 and CDR2 (germline): ENHRY, SYGVKD. CDR3 coding DNA: TGTGCCATCAGTGGCACAGGGAGTTCACCCCTCCACTTT. Amino acids: CAISGTGSSPLHF.

The chain recombines TRBV10-2 with TRBJ2-1; tentative D call: TRBD2 (6 bases). V lost 4 bases to trimming and J lost 5 bases, with 9 bases between them. Germline V gene lookup returns CDR1 WSHSY and CDR2 SAAADI. The CDR3 is made up of 13 amino acids. The chain's CDR3 is CASSAGLNNEQFF. The CDR3 coding sequence is TGCGCCAGCAGTGCGGGACTTAACAATGAGCAGTTCTTC.

The chain has TRBV6-5 and TRBJ1-2, with 8 positions matching TRBD1. Germline CDR1 is MNHEY and CDR2 is SVGAGI. Trimming cost V 3 bases and J 7 bases; bases outside gene matches: 7. The CDR3 length is 14 residues. The CDR3 bases are TGTGCCAGCAGTTATACAGGGGGGTTTAGTGGCTACACCTTC. This sequence encodes CASSYTGGFSGYTF.

As DNA, the CDR3 is TGCGCCAGCAGCTTGACCGACAGGGATAATTCACCCCTCCACTTT. It is translated as CASSLTDRDNSPLHF. The chain has TRBV5-1 and TRBJ1-6, with TRBD1 identical over 7 bases. The ends lost 1 base at V and 5 bases at J; junction bases unmatched: 3. The CDR3 length is 15 residues. From germline, CDR1 is SGHRS and CDR2 YFSETQ.

The chain uses TRBV28 and TRBJ1-2; 9 nucleotides agree with TRBD1. Trimming removed 2 bases from V and 6 bases from J; junction bases left unmatched: 7. Looked up from germline, CDR1 is MDHEN and CDR2 is SYDVKM. There are 15 residues in the CDR3. For the CDR3, the DNA is TGTGCCAGCAGTTTAGTGGGACAGGGATTCCATGGCTACACCTTC. Its protein is CASSLVGQGFHGYTF.

The chain employs TRBV7-2 and TRBJ1-1; TRBD1 agrees at 7 bases. Germline V gene data show CDR1 as SGHTA and CDR2 as FQGNSA. The CDR3 loop spans 15 amino acids. V was clipped by 5 bases and J by 2 bases; unmatched bases: 8. CDR3 DNA sequence: TGTGCCAGCAGCCTAAGGACAGGATTAAACACTGAAGCTTTCTTT. It translates to CASSLRTGLNTEAFF.

The CDR3 sequence is CSVVGGRDEQYF. CDR3 nucleotide sequence: TGCAGCGTTGTAGGGGGCCGGGACGAGCAGTACTTC. J is TRBJ2-7 and V is TRBV29-1; 7 bases map to TRBD1. Trimming removed 4 bases from V and 5 bases from J; junction bases left unmatched: 5. The CDR3 sequence is 12 residues long. Germline V gene sequence: CDR1 SQVTM, CDR2 ANQGSEA.

The V and J genes are TRBV4-3 and TRBJ2-7; D is possibly TRBD2 (6 bases). Trimming took off 4 bases at V and 6 bases at J, with 19 bases between the two ends. CDR3 length: 15 amino acids. Germline CDR1 LGHNA, CDR2 YSLEER. The chain's CDR3 is CASSRGSGEAIEQYF. The CDR3 DNA is TGCGCCAGCAGCCGGGGCTCGGGGGAAGCAATCGAGCAGTACTTC.